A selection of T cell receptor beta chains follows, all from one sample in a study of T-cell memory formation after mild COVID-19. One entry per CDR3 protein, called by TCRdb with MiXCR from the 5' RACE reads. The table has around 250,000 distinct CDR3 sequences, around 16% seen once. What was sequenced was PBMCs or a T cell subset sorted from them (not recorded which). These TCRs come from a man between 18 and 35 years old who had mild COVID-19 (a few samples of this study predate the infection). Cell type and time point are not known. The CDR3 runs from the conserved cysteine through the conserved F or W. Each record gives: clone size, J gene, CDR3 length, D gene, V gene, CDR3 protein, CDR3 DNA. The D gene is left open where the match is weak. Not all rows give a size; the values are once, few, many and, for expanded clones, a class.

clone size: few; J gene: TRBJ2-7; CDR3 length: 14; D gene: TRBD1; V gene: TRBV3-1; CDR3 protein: CASSFWTGREKQYF; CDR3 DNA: TGTGCCAGCAGCTTTTGGACAGGGCGTGAAAAGCAGTACTTC
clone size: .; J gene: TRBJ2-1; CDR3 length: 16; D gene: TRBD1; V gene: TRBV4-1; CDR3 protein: CASSPAGQGDRNEQFF; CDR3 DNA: TGCGCCAGCAGCCCAGCCGGACAGGGGGACCGCAATGAGCAGTTCTTC
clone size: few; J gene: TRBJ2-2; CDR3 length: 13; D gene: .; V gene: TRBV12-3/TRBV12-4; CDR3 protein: CASSTGHTGELFF; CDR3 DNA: TGTGCCAGCAGTACAGGGCACACCGGGGAGCTGTTTTTT
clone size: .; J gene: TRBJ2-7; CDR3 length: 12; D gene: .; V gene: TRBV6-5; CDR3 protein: CASSRHRKEQYF; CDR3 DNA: TGTGCCAGCAGCAGGCACAGAAAAGAGCAGTACTTC
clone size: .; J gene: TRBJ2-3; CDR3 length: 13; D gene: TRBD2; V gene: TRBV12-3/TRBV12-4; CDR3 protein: CASSSWGGDTQYF; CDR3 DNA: TGTGCCAGCAGTTCGTGGGGGGGGGATACGCAGTATTTT
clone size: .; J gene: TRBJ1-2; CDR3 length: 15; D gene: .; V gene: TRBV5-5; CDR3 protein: CASSTGLQGGYGYTF; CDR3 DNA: TGTGCCAGCAGCACCGGTTTACAGGGAGGGTATGGCTACACCTTC
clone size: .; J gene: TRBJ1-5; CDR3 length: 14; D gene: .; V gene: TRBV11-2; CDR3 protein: CASSWGVGGQPQHF; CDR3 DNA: TGTGCCAGCAGCTGGGGGGTGGGTGGTCAGCCCCAGCATTTT
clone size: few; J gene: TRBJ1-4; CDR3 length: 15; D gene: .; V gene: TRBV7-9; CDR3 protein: CASSLESHRGEKLFF; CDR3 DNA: TGTGCCAGCAGCTTAGAGTCACATAGGGGTGAAAAACTGTTTTTT
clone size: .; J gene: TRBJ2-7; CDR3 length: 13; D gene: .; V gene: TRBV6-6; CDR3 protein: CASTAGRSYEQYF; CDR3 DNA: TGTGCCAGCACCGCCGGCCGGTCCTACGAGCAGTACTTC
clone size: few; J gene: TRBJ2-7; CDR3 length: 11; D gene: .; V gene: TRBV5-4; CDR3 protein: CASSFGQTLFF; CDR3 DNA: TGTGCCAGCAGCTTCGGACAGACTTTGTTTTTC
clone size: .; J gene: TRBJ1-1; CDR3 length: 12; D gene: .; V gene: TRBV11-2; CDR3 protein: CASSFPGAEAFF; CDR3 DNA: TGTGCCAGCAGCTTCCCGGGAGCTGAAGCTTTCTTT
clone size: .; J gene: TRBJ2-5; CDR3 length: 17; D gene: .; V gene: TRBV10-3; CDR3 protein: CAISESIGRVYQETQYF; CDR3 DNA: TGTGCCATCAGTGAGTCGATTGGCAGGGTGTACCAAGAGACCCAGTACTTC
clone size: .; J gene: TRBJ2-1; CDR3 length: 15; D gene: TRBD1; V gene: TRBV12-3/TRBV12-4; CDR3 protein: CASLPGTGPYNEQFF; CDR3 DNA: TGTGCCAGCCTTCCGGGGACAGGCCCCTACAATGAGCAGTTCTTC
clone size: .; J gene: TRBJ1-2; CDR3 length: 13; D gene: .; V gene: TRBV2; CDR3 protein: CASSDPYSYGYTF; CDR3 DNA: TGTGCCAGCAGTGACCCCTACAGCTATGGCTACACCTTC
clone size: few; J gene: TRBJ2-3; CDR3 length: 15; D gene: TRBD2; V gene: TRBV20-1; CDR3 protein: CSARSLAGAGDTQYF; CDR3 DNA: TGCAGTGCCCGCTCACTAGCGGGGGCGGGGGATACGCAGTATTTT
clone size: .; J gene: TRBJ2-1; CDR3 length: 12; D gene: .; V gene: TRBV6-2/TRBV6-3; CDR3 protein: CASSYSWHEQFF; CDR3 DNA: TGTGCCAGCAGTTACTCCTGGCATGAGCAGTTCTTC
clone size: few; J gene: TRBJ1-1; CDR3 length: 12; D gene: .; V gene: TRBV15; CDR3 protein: CATSRARTEAFF; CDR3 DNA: TGTGCCACCAGCAGAGCAAGAACTGAAGCTTTCTTT
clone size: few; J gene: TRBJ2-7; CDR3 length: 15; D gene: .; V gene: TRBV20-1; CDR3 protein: CSARDYRARVGEQYF; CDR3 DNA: TGCAGTGCTAGAGACTACAGGGCCCGGGTAGGCGAGCAGTACTTC
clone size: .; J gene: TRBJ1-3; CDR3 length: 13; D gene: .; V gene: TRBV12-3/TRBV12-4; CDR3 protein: CASSFEPGNTIYF; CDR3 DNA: TGTGCCAGCAGTTTTGAGCCAGGCAACACCATATATTTT
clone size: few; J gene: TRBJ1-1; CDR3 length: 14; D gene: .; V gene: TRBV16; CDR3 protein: CASSQGDAGTEAFF; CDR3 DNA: TGTGCCAGCAGCCAAGGGGATGCGGGCACTGAAGCTTTCTTT
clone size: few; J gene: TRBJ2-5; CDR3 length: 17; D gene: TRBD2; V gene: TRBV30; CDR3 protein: CAWSDGAPGGGAVTQYF; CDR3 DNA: TGTGCCTGGAGTGACGGGGCCCCTGGCGGGGGGGCGGTGACCCAGTACTTC
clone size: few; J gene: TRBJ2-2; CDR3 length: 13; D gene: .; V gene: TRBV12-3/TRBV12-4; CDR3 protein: CASSFSVTGELFF; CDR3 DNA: TGTGCCAGCAGTTTCTCAGTCACCGGGGAGCTGTTTTTT
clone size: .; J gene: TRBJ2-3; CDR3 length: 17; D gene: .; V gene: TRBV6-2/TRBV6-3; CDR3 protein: CASSRPVGQTSTDTQYF; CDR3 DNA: TGTGCCAGCAGCCGACCCGTGGGGCAGACTAGCACAGATACGCAGTATTTT
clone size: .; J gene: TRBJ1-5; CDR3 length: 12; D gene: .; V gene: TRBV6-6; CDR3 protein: CASSPANQPQHF; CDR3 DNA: TGTGCCAGCAGCCCGGCCAATCAGCCCCAGCATTTT
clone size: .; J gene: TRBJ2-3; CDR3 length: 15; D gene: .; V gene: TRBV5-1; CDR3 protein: CASSLRGGVPDTQYF; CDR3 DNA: TGCGCCAGCAGCTTGAGGGGGGGGGTACCAGATACGCAGTATTTT
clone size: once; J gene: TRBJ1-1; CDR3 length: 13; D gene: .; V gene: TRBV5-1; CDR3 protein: CASSSEGGTEAFF; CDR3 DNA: TGCGCCAGCAGCTCAGAAGGGGGGACTGAAGCTTTCTTT
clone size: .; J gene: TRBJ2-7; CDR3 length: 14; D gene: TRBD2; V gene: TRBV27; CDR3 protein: CASRTSGEDYEQYF; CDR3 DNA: TGTGCCAGCAGGACTAGCGGGGAAGACTACGAGCAGTACTTC
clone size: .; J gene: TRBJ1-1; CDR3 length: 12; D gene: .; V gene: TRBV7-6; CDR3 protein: CAGSLAGDEAFF; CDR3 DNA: TGTGCCGGCAGCTTAGCAGGGGATGAAGCTTTCTTT
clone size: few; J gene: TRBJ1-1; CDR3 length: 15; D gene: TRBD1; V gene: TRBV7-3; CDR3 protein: CASSPNRDRFGEAFF; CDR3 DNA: TGTGCCAGCAGCCCAAACCGGGACAGGTTTGGCGAAGCTTTCTTT
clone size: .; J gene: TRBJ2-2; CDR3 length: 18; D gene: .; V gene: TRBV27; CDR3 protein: CASSPSSAYTWGTGELFF; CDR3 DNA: TGTGCCAGCAGTCCGTCCTCGGCCTACACCTGGGGAACCGGGGAGCTGTTTTTT
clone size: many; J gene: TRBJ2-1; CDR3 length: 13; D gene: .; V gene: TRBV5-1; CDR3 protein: CASSLAALREQFF; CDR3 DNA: TGCGCCAGCAGCTTGGCAGCCCTACGGGAGCAGTTCTTC
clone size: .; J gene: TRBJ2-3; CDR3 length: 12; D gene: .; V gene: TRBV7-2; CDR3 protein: CASSVYTDTQYF; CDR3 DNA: TGTGCCAGCAGCGTTTACACAGATACGCAGTATTTT